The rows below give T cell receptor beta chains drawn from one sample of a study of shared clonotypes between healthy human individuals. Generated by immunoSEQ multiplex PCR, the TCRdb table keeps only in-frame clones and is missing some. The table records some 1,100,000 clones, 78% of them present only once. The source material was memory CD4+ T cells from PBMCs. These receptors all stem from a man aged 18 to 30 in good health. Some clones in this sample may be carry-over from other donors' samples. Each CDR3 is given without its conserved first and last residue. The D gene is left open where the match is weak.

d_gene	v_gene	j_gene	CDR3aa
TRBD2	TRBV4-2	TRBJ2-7	ASSQPGGEQY
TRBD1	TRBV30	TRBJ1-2	AWSPGRDRGYGYT
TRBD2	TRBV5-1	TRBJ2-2	ASSLGPSGPTGELF
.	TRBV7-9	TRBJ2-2	ASSLRRDGPGELF
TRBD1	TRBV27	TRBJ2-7	ASRGQGAGEQY
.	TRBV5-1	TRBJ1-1	ASSRFMNTEAF
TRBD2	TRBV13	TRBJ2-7	ASSPRPTSGTEQY
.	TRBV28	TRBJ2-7	ASSHGAYEQY
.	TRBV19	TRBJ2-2	ASRQTGELF
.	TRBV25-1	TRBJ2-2	ASSAFWSAGELF
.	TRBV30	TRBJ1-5	AWSVDPLGPQH
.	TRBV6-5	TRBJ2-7	ASRSYRRTDYEQY
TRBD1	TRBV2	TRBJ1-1	ASTRTGMNTEAF
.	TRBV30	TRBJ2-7	AWSSGGGYEQY
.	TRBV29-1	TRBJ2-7	SVGSGREQY
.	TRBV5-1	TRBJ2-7	ASSLAPGGTLTTLQY
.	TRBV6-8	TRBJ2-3	ASTRAQDTQY
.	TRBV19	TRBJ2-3	ASTDRDTRTDTQY
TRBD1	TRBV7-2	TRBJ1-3	ASSRDRAGNTIY
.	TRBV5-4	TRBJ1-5	ASSFDPSRPQH
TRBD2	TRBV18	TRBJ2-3	ASSPEAGGADTQY
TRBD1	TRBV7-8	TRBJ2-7	ASSSRDRSYEQY
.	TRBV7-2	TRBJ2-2	ASSSQGSNTGELF
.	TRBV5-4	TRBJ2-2	ASSLFDRNTGELF
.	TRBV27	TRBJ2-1	ASSLRPSSYNEQF
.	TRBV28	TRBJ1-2	ASSVDTGTLYGYT
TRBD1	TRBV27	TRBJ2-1	ASSLSTGNEQF
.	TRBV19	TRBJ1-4	ASSAGANEKLF
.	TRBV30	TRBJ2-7	AWSDIGRFAEPSYEQY
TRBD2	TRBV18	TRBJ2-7	ASSPPISGRGRYEQY
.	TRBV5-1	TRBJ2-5	ASSLGLESETQY